The next 9 T cell receptor beta chains were all read from a single sample in a study of siplizumab effects on memory and regulatory T cells. The method was immunoSEQ multiplex PCR; TCRdb's version includes in-frame clones alone and lacks a portion of them. The sample has 100,000 or so clones, about 92% seen once. Input material: CD4+ T cells sorted from blood. The receptors shown here come from a human donor in good health.

This chain connects TRBV15 to TRBJ1-5; no reliable D call. This CDR3 has 14 amino acids. The V and J ends lost 2 bases and 2 bases respectively, with 7 bases between them. Germline V gives CDR1 LNHNV, CDR2 YYDKDF (reference sequence). The CDR3 spells CATSRRSGNQPQHF. CDR3 DNA: TGTGCCACCAGCAGAAGAAGTGGCAATCAGCCCCAGCATTTT.

Worth noting for this clone: Different DNA sequences within this sample yield the same CDR3. The V call is TRBV19, the J call TRBJ1-5, with 9 bases that match TRBD1. This CDR3 has 16 amino acids. Germline CDR1 is LNHDA and CDR2 is SQIVND (reference sequence). J was trimmed by 4 bases and V by 3 bases; bases with no gene match: 7. DNA of the CDR3: TGTGCCAGTAGTATCCCGACAGGGGGTCATAATCAGCCCCAGCATTTT. This gives the protein CASSIPTGGHNQPQHF.

This chain links TRBV5-1 with TRBJ1-1, with D maybe TRBD1 (5 bases). Germline assignment: CDR1 SGHRS and CDR2 YFSETQ. The length of the CDR3 is 16 residues. V was clipped by 4 bases and J by 4 bases, with 20 bases between them. The CDR3 DNA reads as TGCGCCAGCAGCCGAATAGCGTTGGGGCAGGGCACTGAAGCTTTCTTT. Protein sequence: CASSRIALGQGTEAFF.

The chain couples TRBV6-1 to TRBJ1-2; 8 bases agree with TRBD1. This CDR3 spans 14 amino acids. V lost 3 bases, J lost 2 bases, and 2 bases stayed unmatched. CDR1 and CDR2 from the germline V gene are MNHNS and SASEGT. For the CDR3, the DNA is TGTGCCAGCAGTGACAGGGGGCACAACTATGGCTACACCTTC. Translated, it gives CASSDRGHNYGYTF.

The CDR3 sequence: CASSLVLAARNEQFF. CDR3 bases: TGTGCCAGCAGCTTAGTGCTAGCGGCGCGGAATGAGCAGTTCTTC. The J gene is TRBJ2-1, the V gene TRBV7-8; 7 bases line up with TRBD2. With 1 base clipped from V and 7 bases from J, the junction kept 7 bases outside the gene matches. The CDR3 runs 15 residues. The germline gives CDR1 SGHVS, CDR2 FQNEAQ.

This clone has only a few counts. This chain connects TRBV30 to TRBJ1-1; no definite D call. Germline V gene sequence: CDR1 GTSNPN, CDR2 SVGIG (reference sequence). Between the trimmed V and J ends, which lost 4 bases and 1 base, there was a span of 7 bases. The CDR3 consists of 12 residues. The CDR3 sequence is CAWTEQNTEAFF. In DNA form, the CDR3 reads TGTGCCTGGACCGAACAGAACACTGAAGCTTTCTTT.

V usage is TRBV21-1 and J usage is TRBJ2-5; the D call in the table, TRBD1, was not verified against the DNA. TRBV21-1 is a listed pseudogene. This CDR3 is 17 amino acids long. The CDR3 coding sequence is TGTGCCAGCAGGGCTGTAGATGTTGGACAGGCCCAAGAGACCCAGTACTTC. Amino acid sequence: CASRAVDVGQAQETQYF.

This chain links TRBV4-3 with TRBJ1-4, with D hard to call. Germline V gives CDR1 LGHNA, CDR2 YSLEER. The CDR3 covers 17 residues. V was cut by 1 base and J by 7 bases, with 19 bases left in between. Here the CDR3 DNA reads TGCGCCAGCAGCCAAGGTGGCGGGAGGAGGGCGCTTGAAAAACTGTTTTTT. Encoded protein: CASSQGGGRRALEKLFF.

This sequence joins TRBV7-9 and TRBJ1-1; 7 bases agree with TRBD1. The CDR3 loop spans 15 amino acids. V lost 1 base, J lost 0 bases, and 2 bases stayed unmatched. The germline V gene has CDR1 SEHNR and CDR2 FQNEAQ (reference sequence). CDR3 region: CASSLEGTVNTEAFF. The CDR3 DNA sequence: TGTGCCAGCAGCTTAGAAGGGACAGTGAACACTGAAGCTTTCTTT.